This T cell receptor beta chain was recorded in a study of blood T cell repertoires in COVID-19. Study-level background: The United States, Italy and Spain supplied acute and convalescent COVID-19 samples. Sample material is recorded as cDNA or gDNA derived from T cells, B-cell-depleted T cells, or PBMCs.

In the study's own analysis: It was from reference gene primer amplification that nucleated cell counts were estimated. TCRdb's table, derived via immunoSEQ multiplex PCR, lists solely in-frame clones and lacks some. Clone size and V and J calls were adopted from that table, with D and trimming inferred from the DNA. The table includes about 100,000 clones, 71% detected once. The CDR3 is 16 amino acids. Trimming took off 2 bases at V and 0 bases at J, with 13 bases between the two ends. From germline, CDR1 is LGHDT and CDR2 YNNKEL (reference sequence). This TCR was recovered from a woman aged 40 to 50 with acute or convalescent COVID-19. The sequenced sample consisted of peripheral blood. The chain has TRBV3-1 (or the pseudogene TRBV3-2) and TRBJ1-1; TRBD1 might be the D (6 bases). CDR3: CASSQNQGIMNTEAFF. The CDR3 DNA reads TGTGCCAGCAGCCAAAACCAGGGGATAATGAACACTGAAGCTTTCTTT.